The TCR beta chain described here comes from a study of blood T cell repertoires in COVID-19 (dated by TCRdb to about 2020). Study-level background: Collaborator samples came from the United States, Italy and Spain and covered acute and convalescent phases of COVID-19. The material from the prospective study consisted of cDNA or gDNA derived from T cells, B-cell-depleted T cells, or PBMCs. The dataset comprised deeply sampled blood TCRbeta repertoires from subjects exposed to, actively infected with, or recovered from COVID-19. The repertoires were made available in a free public database intended to serve as a resource for research on the immune response to SARS-CoV-2. Samples were obtained from the ongoing ImmuneRACE study (first 160 participants) and from 1,200 or so subjects provided by 6 global collaborators. The sample metadata nearly always contained a de-identified subject ID, COVID-19 status, age in years and sex. Where HLA class I and class II types were available, the types were taken from metadata supplied by the sample provider, not from assay-based typing. Overall results and qualifications from the work: The quantity of clinical and demographic metadata differed by source and by participant and was supplied without curation.

After removal of 1 base from V and 0 bases from J, the junction retains 6 bases not matched to a gene. The CDR3 holds 18 amino acids from the cysteine to the phenylalanine. Of all the DNA, just the CDR3 is kept, 54 bases in frame from base 1. As encoded in the germline V gene, CDR1 is SGDLS while CDR2 is YYNGEE. A word on this clone: Its antigen specificity is not known. No base-level quality is on record; no much larger clone is a single base apart.

Whole blood was collected in K2EDTA tubes by collaborating institutions according to the institutions' own protocols. For TCRbeta analysis, collaborators shipped samples in one of three forms: frozen whole blood, isolated PBMCs, or DNA extracted from either of those sample types. The immunoSEQ Assay, a bias-controlled multiplex PCR, was used to amplify TCRbeta CDR3 regions from genomic DNA. The paper's processing steps were these. The number of nucleated cells in each sample was estimated by amplification of reference gene primers within the assay. To quantify the absolute abundance of each unique TCRbeta CDR3 rearrangement, sequence reads were collapsed and filtered. For each sample, productive Simpson clonality was calculated as the square root of Simpson's diversity index across productive rearrangements. TCRdb re-hosts the immuneACCESS table, in-frame sequences only. Its copies lack some clones; in the studies checked, an unresolved V gene accounts for under half of them, and the cause for the rest is not known. The DNA was the basis for D and trimming; V, J and clone size are from that table. This sample gives 100,000 to 120,000 clones in total; more than 80% of them show up just once. Of the sample, 7.5% to 10% falls within the top ten clones.

Recombination joined TRBV9 with TRBJ2-3; TRBD2 matches 12 bases in the middle. Specimen: peripheral blood. The sequence came from a woman between 40 and 55 years old with acute or convalescent COVID-19. The CDR3 is CASSVWPSGGASTDTQYF. The DNA sequence is given as TGTGCCAGCAGCGTATGGCCTAGCGGGGGGGCGAGCACAGATACGCAGTATTTT.